This T cell receptor beta chain emerged from a study of cytomegalovirus exposure and HLA in healthy donors. J lost 8 bases, V lost 5 bases, and 10 bases had no gene match. Germline V gene lookup returns CDR1 SGHTA and CDR2 FQGNSA. This CDR3 has 15 residues. Sequencing was performed with immunoSEQ multiplex PCR; in TCRdb, only in-frame clones are kept and a portion is missing. The sample records approximately 100,000 clones, less than 90% being singletons. Input material: PBMCs. The sequence came from a woman aged 18-35 years in good health and CMV-seropositive. V gene TRBV7-2 combines with J gene TRBJ1-4, with TRBD1 matching 8 bases. CDR3 in amino acids: CASSRQGAMGEKLFF. The CDR3, as DNA: TGTGCCAGCAGCCGGCAGGGGGCGATGGGAGAAAAACTGTTTTTT.